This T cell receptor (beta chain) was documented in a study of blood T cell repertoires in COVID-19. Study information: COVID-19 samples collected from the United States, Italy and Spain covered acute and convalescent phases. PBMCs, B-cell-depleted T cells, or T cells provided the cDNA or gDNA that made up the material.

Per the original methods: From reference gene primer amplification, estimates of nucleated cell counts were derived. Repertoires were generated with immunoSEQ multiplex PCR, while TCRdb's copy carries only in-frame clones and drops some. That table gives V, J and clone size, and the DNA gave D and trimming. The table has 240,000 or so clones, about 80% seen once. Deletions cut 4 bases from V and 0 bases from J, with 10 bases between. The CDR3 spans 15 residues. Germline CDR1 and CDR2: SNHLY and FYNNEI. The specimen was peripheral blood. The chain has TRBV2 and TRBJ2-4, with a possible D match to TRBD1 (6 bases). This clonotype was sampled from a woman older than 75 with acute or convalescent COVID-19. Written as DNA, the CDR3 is TGTGCCAGCAGTGCTCAGGGGATAGCCAAAAACATTCAGTACTTC. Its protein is CASSAQGIAKNIQYF.